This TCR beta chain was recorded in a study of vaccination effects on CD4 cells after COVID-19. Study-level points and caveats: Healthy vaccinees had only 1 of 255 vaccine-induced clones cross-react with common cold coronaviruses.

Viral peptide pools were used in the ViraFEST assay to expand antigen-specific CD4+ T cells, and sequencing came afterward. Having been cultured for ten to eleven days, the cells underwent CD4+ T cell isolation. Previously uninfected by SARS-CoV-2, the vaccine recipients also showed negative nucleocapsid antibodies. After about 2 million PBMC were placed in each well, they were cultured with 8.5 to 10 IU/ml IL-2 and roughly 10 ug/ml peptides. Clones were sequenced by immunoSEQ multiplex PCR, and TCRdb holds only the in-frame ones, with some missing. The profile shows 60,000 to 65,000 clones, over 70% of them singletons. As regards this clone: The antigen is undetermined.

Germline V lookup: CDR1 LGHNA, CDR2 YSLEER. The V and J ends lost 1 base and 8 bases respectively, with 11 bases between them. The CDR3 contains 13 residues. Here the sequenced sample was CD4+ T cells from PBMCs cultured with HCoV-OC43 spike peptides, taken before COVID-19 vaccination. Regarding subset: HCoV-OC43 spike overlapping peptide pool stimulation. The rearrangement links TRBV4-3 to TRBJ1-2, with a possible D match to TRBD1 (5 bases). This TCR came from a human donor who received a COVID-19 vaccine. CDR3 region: CASSQGDGGGYTF. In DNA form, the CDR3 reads TGCGCCAGCAGCCAAGGAGATGGGGGGGGCTACACCTTC.